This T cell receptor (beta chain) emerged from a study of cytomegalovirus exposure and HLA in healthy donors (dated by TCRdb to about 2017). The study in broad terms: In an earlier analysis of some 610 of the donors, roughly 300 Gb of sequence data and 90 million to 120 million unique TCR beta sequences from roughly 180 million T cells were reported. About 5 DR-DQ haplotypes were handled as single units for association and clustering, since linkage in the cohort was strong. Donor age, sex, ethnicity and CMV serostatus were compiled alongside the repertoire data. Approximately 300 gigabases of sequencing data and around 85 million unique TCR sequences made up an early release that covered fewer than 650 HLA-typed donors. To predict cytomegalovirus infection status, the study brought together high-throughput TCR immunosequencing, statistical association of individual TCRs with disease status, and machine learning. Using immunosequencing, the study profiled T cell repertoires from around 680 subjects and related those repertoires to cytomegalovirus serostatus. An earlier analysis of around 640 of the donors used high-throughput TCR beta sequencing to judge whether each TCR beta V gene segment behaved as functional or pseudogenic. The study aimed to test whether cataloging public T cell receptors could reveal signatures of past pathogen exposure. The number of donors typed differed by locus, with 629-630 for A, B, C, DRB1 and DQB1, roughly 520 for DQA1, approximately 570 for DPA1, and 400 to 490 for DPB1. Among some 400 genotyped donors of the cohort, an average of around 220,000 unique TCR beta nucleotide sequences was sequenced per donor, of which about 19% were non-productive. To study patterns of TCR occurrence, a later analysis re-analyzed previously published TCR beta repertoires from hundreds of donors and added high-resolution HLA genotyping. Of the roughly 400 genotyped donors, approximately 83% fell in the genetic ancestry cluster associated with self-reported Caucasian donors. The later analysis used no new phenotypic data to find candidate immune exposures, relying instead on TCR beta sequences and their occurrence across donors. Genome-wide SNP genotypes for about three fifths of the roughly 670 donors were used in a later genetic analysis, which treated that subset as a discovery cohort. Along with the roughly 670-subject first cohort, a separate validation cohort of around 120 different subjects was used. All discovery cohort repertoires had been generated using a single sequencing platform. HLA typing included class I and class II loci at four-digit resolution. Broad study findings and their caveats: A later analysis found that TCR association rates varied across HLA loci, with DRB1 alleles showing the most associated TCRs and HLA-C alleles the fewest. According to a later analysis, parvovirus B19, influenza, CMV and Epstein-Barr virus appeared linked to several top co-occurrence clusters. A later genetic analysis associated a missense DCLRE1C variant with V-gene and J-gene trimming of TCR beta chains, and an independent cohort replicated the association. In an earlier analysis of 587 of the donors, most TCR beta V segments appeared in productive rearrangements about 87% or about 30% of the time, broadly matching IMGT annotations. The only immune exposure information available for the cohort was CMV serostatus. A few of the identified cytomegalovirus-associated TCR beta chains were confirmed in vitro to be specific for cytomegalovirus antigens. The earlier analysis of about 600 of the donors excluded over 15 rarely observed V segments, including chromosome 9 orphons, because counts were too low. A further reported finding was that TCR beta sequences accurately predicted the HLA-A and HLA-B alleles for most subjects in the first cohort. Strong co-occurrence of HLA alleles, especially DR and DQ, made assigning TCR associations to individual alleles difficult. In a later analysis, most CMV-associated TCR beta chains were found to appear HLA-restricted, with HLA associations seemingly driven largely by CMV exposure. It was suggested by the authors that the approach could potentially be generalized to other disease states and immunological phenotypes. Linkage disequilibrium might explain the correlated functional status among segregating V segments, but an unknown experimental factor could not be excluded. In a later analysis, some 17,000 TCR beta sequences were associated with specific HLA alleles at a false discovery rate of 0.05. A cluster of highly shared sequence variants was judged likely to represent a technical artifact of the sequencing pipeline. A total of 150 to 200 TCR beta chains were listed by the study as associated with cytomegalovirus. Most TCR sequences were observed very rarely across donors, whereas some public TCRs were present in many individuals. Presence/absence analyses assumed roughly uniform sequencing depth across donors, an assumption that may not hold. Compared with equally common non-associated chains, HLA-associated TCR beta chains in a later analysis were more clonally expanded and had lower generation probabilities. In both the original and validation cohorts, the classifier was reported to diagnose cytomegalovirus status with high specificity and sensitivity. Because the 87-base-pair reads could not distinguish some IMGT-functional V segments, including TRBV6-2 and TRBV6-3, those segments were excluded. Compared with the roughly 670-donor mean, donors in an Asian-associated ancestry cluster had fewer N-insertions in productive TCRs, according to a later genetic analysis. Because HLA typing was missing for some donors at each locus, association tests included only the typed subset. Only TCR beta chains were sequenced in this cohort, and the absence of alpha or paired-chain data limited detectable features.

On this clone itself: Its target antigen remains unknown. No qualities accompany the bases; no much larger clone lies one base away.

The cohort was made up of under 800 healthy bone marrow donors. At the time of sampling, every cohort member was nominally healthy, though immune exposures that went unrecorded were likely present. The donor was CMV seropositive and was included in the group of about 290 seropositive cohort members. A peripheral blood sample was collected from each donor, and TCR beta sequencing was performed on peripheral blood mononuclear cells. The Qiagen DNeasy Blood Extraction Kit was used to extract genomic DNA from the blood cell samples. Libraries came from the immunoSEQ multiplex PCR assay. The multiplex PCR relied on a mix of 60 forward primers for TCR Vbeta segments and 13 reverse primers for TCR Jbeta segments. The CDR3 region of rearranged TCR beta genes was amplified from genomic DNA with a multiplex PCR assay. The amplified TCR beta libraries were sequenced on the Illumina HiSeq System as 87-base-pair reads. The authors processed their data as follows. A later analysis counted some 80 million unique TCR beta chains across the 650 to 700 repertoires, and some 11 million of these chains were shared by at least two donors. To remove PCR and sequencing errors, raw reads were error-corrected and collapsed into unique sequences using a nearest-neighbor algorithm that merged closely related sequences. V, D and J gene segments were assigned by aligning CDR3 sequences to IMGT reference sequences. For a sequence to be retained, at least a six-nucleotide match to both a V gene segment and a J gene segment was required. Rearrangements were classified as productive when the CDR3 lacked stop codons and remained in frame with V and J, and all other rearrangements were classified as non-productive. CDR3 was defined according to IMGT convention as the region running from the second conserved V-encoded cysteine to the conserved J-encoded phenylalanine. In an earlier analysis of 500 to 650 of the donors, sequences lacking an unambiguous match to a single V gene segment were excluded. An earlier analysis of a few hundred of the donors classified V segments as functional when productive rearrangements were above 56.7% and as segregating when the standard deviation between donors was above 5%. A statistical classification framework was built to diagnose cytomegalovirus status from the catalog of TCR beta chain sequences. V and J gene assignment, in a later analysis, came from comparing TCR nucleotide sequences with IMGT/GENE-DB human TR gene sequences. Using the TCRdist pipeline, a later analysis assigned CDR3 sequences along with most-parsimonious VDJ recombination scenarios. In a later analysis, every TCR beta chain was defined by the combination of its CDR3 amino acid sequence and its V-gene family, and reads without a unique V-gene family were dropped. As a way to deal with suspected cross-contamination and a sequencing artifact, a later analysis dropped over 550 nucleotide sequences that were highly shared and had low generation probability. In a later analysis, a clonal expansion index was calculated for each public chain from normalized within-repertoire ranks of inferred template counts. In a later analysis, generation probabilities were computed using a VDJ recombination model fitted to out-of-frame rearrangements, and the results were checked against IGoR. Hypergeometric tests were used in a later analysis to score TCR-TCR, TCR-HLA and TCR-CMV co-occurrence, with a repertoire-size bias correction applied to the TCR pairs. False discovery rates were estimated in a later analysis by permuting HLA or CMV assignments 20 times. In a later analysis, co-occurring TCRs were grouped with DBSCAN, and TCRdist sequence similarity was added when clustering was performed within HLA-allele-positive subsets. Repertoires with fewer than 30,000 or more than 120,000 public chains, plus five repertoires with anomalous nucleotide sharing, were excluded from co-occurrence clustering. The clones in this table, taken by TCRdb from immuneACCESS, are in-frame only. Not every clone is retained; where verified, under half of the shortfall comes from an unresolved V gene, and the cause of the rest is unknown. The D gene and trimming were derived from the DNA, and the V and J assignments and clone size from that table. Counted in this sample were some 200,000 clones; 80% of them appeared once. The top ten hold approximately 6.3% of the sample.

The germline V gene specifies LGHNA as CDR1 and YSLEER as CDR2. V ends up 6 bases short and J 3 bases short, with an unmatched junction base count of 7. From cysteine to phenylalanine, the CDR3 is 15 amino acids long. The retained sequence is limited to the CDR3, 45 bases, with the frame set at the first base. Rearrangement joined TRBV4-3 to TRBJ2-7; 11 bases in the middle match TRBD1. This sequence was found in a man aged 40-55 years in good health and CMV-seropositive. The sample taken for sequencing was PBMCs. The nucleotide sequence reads TGCGCCAGCAGTGCCGGGACAGGGGGGTTCTACGAGCAGTACTTC. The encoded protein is CASSAGTGGFYEQYF.